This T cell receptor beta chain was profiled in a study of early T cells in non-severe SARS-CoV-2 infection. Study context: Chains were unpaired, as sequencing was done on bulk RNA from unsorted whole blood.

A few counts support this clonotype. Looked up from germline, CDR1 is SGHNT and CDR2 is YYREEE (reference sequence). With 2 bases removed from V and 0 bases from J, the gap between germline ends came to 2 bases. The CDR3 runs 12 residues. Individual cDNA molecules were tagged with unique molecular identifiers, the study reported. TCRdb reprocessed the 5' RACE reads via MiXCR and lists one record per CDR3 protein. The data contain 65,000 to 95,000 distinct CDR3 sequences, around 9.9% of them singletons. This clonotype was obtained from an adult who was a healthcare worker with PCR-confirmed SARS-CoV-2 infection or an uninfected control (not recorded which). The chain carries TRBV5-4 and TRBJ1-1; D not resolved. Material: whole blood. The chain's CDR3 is CASSFMNTEAFF. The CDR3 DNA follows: TGTGCCAGCAGCTTTATGAACACTGAAGCTTTCTTT.